The sequence of this T cell receptor beta chain was determined in a study of blood T cell repertoires in COVID-19. Overall study context: COVID-19 samples, acute and convalescent, were from the United States, Italy and Spain. Nucleic acid was either cDNA or gDNA, and it came from T cells, B-cell-depleted T cells, or PBMCs.

CDR1 SGHDT and CDR2 YYEEEE come from the germline V gene. This CDR3 contains 16 residues. Trimming removed 0 bases from V and 12 bases from J, with 19 bases in between. In the original analysis: Amplifying reference gene primers gave estimates of nucleated cell counts. TCRdb's copy holds only in-frame clones and misses some; the assay was immunoSEQ multiplex PCR. V and J calls and clone size come straight from that table; D and trimming were deduced from the DNA. The table lists hundreds of thousands of clones, around 89% of them singletons. The TCR originated in a man in his forties with acute or convalescent COVID-19. The chain is built from TRBV5-6 and TRBJ2-6, with D possibly matching TRBD2 (5 bases). The source material was peripheral blood. Here the CDR3 DNA reads TGTGCCAGCAGCTTGGTGGAGGTTTCTAGGGAACGCGTCCTGACTTTC. Translating it yields CASSLVEVSRERVLTF.